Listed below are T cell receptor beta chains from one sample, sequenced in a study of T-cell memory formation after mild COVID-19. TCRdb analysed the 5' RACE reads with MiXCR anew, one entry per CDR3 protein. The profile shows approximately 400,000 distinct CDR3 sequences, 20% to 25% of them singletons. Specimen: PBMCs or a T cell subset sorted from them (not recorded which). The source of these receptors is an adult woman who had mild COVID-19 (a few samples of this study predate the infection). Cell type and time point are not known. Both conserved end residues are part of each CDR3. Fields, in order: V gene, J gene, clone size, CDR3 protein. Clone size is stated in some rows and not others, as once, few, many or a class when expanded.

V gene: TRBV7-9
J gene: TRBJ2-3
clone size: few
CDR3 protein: CASSLGRPSTDTQYF

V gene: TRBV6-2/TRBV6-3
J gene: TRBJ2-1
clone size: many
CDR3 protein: CASSYQNNEQFF

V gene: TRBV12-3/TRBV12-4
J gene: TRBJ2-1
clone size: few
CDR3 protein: CASSLDRGGSERFF

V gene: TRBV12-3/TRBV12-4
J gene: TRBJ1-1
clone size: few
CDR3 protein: CASGGWGYTEAFF

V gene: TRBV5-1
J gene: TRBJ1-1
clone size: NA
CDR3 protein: CASTRGGGSEAFF

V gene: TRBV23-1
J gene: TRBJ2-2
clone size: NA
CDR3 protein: CASWRDRGYTGELFF

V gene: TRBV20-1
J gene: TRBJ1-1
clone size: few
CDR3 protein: CSVGDSPNTEAFF

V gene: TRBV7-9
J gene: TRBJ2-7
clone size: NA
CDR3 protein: CASSHRLGQERSYEQYF

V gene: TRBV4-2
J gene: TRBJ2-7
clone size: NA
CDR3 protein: CASSQETRPSSYEQYF

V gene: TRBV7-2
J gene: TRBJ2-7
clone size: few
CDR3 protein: CASSMEGRTSYEQYF

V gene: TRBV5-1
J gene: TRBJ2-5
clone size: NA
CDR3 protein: CASSPSGAVLQETQYF

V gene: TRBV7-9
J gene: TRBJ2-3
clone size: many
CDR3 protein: CASSLLAGDTDTQYF

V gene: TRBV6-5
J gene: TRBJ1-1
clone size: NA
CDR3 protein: CASIVRQGTSTEAFF

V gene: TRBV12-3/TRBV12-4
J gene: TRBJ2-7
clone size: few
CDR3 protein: CASSPRVTPTYEQYF

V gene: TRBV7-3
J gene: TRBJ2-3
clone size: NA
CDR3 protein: CASSLKLLGGGTDTQYF

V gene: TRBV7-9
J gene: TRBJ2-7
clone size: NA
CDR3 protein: CASSSGRGSPLDEQYF

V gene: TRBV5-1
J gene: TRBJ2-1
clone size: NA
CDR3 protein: CASSPNGASGRYNEQFF

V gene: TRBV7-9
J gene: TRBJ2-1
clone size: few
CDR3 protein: CASSFRGPDNEQFF

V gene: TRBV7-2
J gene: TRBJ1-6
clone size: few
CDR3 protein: CASSLAGTGEKSPLHF

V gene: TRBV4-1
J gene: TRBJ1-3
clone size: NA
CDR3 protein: CASGAVSGNTIYF

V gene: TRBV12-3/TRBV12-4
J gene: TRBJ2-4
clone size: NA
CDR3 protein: CASSLSGTLAKNIQYF

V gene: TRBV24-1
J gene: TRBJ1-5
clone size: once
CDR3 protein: CATSDRDLGGNQPQHF

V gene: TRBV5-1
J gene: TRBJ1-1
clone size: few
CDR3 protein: CASSGAGQNTEAFF

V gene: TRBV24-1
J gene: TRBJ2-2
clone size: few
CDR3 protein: CATSQGNLNTGELFF

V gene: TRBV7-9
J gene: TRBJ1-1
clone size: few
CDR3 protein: CASSPPGRSGTEAFF

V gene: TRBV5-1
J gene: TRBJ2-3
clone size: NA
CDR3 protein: CASSLGGFSTDTQYF

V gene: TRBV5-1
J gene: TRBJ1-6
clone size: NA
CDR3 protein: CASSLGGGRNSPLHF

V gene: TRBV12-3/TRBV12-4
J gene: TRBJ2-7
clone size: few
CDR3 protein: CASSSLLSSEQYF

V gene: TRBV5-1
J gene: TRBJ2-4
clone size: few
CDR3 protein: CASSLGDRIGVTLAKNIQYF

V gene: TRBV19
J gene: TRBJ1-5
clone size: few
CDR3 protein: CASANSNQPQHF

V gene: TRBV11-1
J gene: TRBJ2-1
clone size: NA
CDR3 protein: CASSLGTSGGDYNEQFF

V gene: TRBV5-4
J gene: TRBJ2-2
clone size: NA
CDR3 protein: CASSSGTGRATGELFF

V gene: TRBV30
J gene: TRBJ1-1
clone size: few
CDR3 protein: CAWTRQGNRRRTEAFF